This T cell receptor (beta chain) was obtained from a study of regulatory T cells in long-lasting Graves disease. Arm-PCR with iRepertoire HTBI primers amplified the CDR3 regions for these TCR beta libraries. TCRdb re-analysed the multiplex PCR reads in MiXCR, keeping a single row per CDR3 protein. The table lists hundreds of thousands of distinct CDR3 sequences, 16% of them singletons, with 18% in the top ten. A word on this clonotype: What it binds is not known.

General observations from the study: Favoring TRBV28, TRBJ1-2 and TRBJ2-5 was a feature seen in persistent disease. Patients with persistent disease shared 2,700 or so public clonotypes, outpacing the roughly 1,000 shared by new patients.

Time point described: newly diagnosed GD, antithyroid drugs for less than 3 months. Extracted PBMC RNA gave rise to the TCR library. Germline CDR1 and CDR2: LNHDA and SQIVND (reference sequence). Trimming stripped 0 bases from V and 0 bases from J, with 12 bases between. This CDR3 contains 17 residues. These data also formed part of another study, on T cells in Graves' hyperthyroidism and ophthalmopathy. That source adds: For ophthalmopathy, model prediction preceded onset by a median about six months.

The specimen comprised peripheral blood mononuclear cells (PBMCs), sampled at new diagnosis, from a patient treated with antithyroid drugs. The V and J genes are TRBV19 and TRBJ1-5; D unclear. The clonotype was recovered from a woman in her twenties or thirties with Graves disease. CDR3 amino acids: CASSIDLRTDSNQPQHF. Here the CDR3 DNA reads TGTGCCAGTAGTATAGATCTCCGTACCGATAGCAATCAGCCCCAGCATTTT.